The clone carrying this T cell receptor (beta chain) has just a few counts. The antigen is unknown. This sample stems from a study of T cell repertoires in cytomegalovirus infection. Study overall: Indications came from public TCR beta signatures; they pointed to CMV infection and to a matching HLA type. General observations from the study: Cumulative public TCR beta family frequency identified CMV carriers with the relevant HLA.

One entry per CDR3 protein, called by TCRdb with MiXCR from the reads. The sample carries 480,000 or so distinct CDR3 sequences, approximately 10% recorded once. This clonotype was obtained from a human donor in good health (CMV status not recorded). Some clones in this sample may be carry-over from other donors' samples. Sequencing was carried out using PBMCs.

The CDR3 reads CSARDKDFEAFF. As DNA, the CDR3 is TGCAGTGCTAGAGATAAGGACTTCGAAGCTTTCTTT. The V and J genes are TRBV20-1 and TRBJ1-1; D not certain. Germline lookup yields CDR1 DFQATT and CDR2 SNEGSKA (reference sequence). The CDR3 is made up of 12 amino acids. Deletions cut 0 bases from V and 8 bases from J, with 10 bases between.